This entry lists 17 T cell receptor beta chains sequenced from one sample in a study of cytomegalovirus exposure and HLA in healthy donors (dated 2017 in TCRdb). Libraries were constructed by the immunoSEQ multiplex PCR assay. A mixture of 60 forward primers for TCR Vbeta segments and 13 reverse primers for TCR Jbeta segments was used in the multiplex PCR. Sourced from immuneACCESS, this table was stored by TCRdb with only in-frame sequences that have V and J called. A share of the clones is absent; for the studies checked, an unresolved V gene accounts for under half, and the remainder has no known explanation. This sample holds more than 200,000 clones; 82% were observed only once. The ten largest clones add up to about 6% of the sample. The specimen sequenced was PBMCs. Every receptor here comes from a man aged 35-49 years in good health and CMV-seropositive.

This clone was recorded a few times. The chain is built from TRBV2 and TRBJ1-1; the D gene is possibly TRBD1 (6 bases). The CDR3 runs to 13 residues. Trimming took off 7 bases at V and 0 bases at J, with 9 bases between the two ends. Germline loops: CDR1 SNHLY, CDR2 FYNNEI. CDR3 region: CASKYRVNTEAFF. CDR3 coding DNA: TGTGCCAGCAAGTACAGGGTGAACACTGAAGCTTTCTTT.

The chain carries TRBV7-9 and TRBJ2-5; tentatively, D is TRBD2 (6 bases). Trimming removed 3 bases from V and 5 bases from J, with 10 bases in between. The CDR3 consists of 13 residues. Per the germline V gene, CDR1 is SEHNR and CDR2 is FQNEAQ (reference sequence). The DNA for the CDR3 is TGTGCCAGCAGCTTGGGAGGCGGGGAGACCCAGTACTTC. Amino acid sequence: CASSLGGGETQYF.

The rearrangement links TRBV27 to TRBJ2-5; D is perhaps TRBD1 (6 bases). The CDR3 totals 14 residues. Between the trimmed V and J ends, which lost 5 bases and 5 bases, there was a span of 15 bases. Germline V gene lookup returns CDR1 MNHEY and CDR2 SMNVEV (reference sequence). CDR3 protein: CASSHPGQGETQYF. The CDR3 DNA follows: TGTGCCAGCAGTCACCCGGGACAAGGGGAGACCCAGTACTTC.

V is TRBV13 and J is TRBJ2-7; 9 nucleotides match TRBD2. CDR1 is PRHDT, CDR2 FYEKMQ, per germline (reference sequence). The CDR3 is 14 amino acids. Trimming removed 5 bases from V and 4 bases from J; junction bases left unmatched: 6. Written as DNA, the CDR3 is TGTGCCAGCAGCCTACCGGGACTAGCTTACGAGCAGTACTTC. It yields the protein CASSLPGLAYEQYF.

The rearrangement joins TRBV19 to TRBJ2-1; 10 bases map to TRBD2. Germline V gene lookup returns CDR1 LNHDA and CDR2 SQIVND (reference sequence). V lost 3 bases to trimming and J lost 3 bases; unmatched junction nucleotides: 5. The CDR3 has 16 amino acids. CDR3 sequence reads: CASSILAGAVYNEQFF. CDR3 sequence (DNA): TGTGCCAGTAGTATTCTAGCGGGAGCTGTCTACAATGAGCAGTTCTTC.

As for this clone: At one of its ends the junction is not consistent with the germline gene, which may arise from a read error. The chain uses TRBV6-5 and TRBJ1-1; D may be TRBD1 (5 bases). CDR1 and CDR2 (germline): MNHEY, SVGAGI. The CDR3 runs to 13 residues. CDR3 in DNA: TGTGCCAGCCGTTATCCGGGGGGAATGACGGCTTTCTTT. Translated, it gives CASRYPGGMTAFF.

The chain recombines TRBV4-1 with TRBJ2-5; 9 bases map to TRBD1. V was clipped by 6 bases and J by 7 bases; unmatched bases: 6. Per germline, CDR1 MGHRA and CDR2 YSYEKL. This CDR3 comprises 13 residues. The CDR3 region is CASRGQGGGTQYF. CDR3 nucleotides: TGCGCCAGCAGGGGACAGGGTGGCGGGACCCAGTACTTC.

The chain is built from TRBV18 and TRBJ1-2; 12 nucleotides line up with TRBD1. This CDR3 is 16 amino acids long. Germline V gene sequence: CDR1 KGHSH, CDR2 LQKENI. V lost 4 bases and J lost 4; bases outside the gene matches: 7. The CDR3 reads CASSLGTGGASYGYTF. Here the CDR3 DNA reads TGTGCCAGCTCACTCGGGACAGGGGGCGCGAGCTATGGCTACACCTTC.

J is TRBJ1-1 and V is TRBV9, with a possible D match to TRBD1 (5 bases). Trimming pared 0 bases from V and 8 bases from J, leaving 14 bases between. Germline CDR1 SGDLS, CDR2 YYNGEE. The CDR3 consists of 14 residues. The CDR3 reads CASSVGDSTYEAFF. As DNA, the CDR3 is TGTGCCAGCAGCGTAGGAGACAGCACGTACGAAGCTTTCTTT.

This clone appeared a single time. CDR3 amino acids: CASSLGTVNQPQHF. The CDR3 DNA follows: TGTGCCAGCAGCTTAGGGACAGTAAATCAGCCCCAGCATTTT. V is TRBV7-2 and J is TRBJ1-5; weak D call: TRBD1 (6 bases). The CDR3 has 14 amino acids. V lost 1 base and J lost 4, with 8 bases in between. CDR1 is SGHTA, CDR2 FQGNSA, per germline.

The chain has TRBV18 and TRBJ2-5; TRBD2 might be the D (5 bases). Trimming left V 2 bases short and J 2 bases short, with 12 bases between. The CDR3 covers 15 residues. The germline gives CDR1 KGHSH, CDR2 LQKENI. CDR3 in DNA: TGTGCCAGCTCACCATCGCGGACGGGACAAGAGACCCAGTACTTC. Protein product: CASSPSRTGQETQYF. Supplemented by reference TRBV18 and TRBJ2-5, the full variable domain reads NAGVMQNPRHLVRRRGQEARLRCSPMKGHSHVYWYRQLPEEGLKFMVYLQKENIIDESGMPKERFSAEFPKEGPSILRIQQVVRGDSAAYFCASSPSRTGQETQYFGPGTRLLVL.

CDR3 sequence reads: CSVHSGTSGSHNYQETQYF. As DNA, the CDR3 is TGCAGCGTTCATTCTGGGACTAGCGGGAGTCATAATTACCAAGAGACCCAGTACTTC. J is TRBJ2-5 and V is TRBV29-1, with 14 bases lining up with TRBD2. Germline CDR1 SQVTM, CDR2 ANQGSEA. V was clipped by 5 bases and J by 0 bases; unmatched bases: 14. The CDR3 runs to 19 residues.

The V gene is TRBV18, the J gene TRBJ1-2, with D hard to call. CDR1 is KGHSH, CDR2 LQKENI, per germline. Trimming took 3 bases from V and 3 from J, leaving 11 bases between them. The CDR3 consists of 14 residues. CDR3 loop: CASSPANSDYGYTF. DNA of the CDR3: TGTGCCAGCTCACCTGCAAACTCCGACTATGGCTACACCTTC.

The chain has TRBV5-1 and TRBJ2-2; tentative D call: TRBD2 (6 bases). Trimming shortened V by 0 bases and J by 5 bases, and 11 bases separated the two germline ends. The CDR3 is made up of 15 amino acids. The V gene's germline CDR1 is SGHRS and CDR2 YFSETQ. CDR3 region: CASSLAERETGELFF. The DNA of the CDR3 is TGCGCCAGCAGCTTGGCCGAACGGGAGACCGGGGAGCTGTTTTTT.

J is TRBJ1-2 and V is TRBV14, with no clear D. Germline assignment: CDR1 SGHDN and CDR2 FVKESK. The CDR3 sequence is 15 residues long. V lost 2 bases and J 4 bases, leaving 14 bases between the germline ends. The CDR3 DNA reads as TGTGCCAGCAGCCAATTAGATGGGCAGAGCTATGGCTACACCTTC. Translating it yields CASSQLDGQSYGYTF.

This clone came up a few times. The CDR3 DNA follows: TGTGCCAGCAGCCGCTACAATGAGCAGTTCTTC. Its protein is CASSRYNEQFF. The chain recombines TRBV27 with TRBJ2-1, with D unclear. This CDR3 contains 11 residues. V dropped 6 bases and J dropped 3 bases, with 3 bases sitting between them. Looked up from germline, CDR1 is MNHEY and CDR2 is SMNVEV (reference sequence).

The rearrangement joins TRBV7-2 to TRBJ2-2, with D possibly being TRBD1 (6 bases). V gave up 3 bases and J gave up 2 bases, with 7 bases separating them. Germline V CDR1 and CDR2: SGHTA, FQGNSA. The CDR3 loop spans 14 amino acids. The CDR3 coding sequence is TGTGCCAGCAGCTTGACAGGAAACACCGGGGAGCTGTTTTTT. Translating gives CASSLTGNTGELFF.